This is a list of T cell receptor beta chains from one sample in a study of blood T cells in healthy people across ages. MiXCR was run by TCRdb on the 5' RACE reads, yielding one entry per CDR3 protein. This table has approximately 800,000 distinct CDR3 sequences, roughly 34% appearing once. The sequenced sample was blood. The receptor set was obtained from a man between 18 and 35 years old in good health. Each CDR3 is given with its conserved first and last residue. The D gene is left open where the match is weak. For some rows the clone size is stated as once, few or many, or as a class when expanded; others skip it.

d_gene: TRBD1; v_gene: TRBV15; abundance: few; j_gene: TRBJ2-5; CDR3aa: CATSRDTYRGNEQYF; CDR3nt: TGTGCCACCAGCAGAGACACTTACAGGGGAAATGAGCAGTACTTC
d_gene: .; v_gene: TRBV4-1; abundance: .; j_gene: TRBJ2-7; CDR3aa: CASSQTGSEQYF; CDR3nt: TGCGCCAGCAGCCAAACAGGGAGCGAGCAGTACTTC
d_gene: TRBD1; v_gene: TRBV2; abundance: many; j_gene: TRBJ2-7; CDR3aa: CASDRDYEQYF; CDR3nt: TGTGCCAGCGACAGGGACTACGAGCAGTACTTC
d_gene: .; v_gene: TRBV29-1; abundance: .; j_gene: TRBJ1-2; CDR3aa: CSVEGGQAYGYTF; CDR3nt: TGCAGCGTTGAGGGGGGGCAAGCCTATGGCTACACCTTC
d_gene: .; v_gene: TRBV6-5; abundance: .; j_gene: TRBJ1-6; CDR3aa: CASSYIPTNSPLHF; CDR3nt: TGTGCCAGCAGTTACATCCCCACGAATTCACCCCTCCACTTT
d_gene: .; v_gene: TRBV4-3; abundance: many; j_gene: TRBJ2-3; CDR3aa: CASSQSEGGSTDTQYF; CDR3nt: TGCGCCAGCAGCCAGTCAGAGGGGGGAAGCACAGATACGCAGTATTTT
d_gene: TRBD2; v_gene: TRBV3-1; abundance: few; j_gene: TRBJ2-1; CDR3aa: CASSQDTSGGHNEQFF; CDR3nt: TGTGCCAGCAGCCAAGACACATCGGGGGGGCACAATGAGCAGTTCTTC
d_gene: .; v_gene: TRBV4-2; abundance: .; j_gene: TRBJ1-5; CDR3aa: CASSQASDTGQPQHF; CDR3nt: TGTGCCAGCAGCCAAGCGTCTGACACGGGTCAGCCCCAGCATTTT
d_gene: .; v_gene: TRBV5-1; abundance: many; j_gene: TRBJ1-2; CDR3aa: CASSLDVDGYGYTF; CDR3nt: TGCGCCAGCAGCTTGGACGTGGATGGCTATGGCTACACCTTC
d_gene: .; v_gene: TRBV5-1; abundance: .; j_gene: TRBJ2-6; CDR3aa: CASSFSDGYSGANVLTF; CDR3nt: TGCGCCAGCAGCTTCTCGGACGGTTACTCTGGGGCCAACGTCCTGACTTTC
d_gene: .; v_gene: TRBV7-6; abundance: .; j_gene: TRBJ1-4; CDR3aa: CASSLEAISEKLFF; CDR3nt: TGTGCCAGCAGCTTAGAGGCAATTAGTGAAAAACTGTTTTTT
d_gene: .; v_gene: TRBV20-1; abundance: few; j_gene: TRBJ1-5; CDR3aa: CSVAGGDQPQHF; CDR3nt: TGCAGTGTGGCCGGCGGCGATCAGCCCCAGCATTTT
d_gene: TRBD2; v_gene: TRBV7-2; abundance: few; j_gene: TRBJ2-1; CDR3aa: CASSSSGGDYNEQFF; CDR3nt: TGTGCCAGCAGCTCTAGCGGGGGGGATTACAATGAGCAGTTCTTC
d_gene: .; v_gene: TRBV21-1; abundance: .; j_gene: TRBJ2-7; CDR3aa: CASDPRPYRNFYEQYF; CDR3nt: TGTGCCAGCGATCCGCGACCCTACAGAAACTTCTACGAGCAGTACTTC
d_gene: .; v_gene: TRBV5-1; abundance: many; j_gene: TRBJ2-7; CDR3aa: CASSFARGWNFYSYEQYF; CDR3nt: TGCGCCAGCAGTTTTGCCAGGGGATGGAATTTCTACTCCTACGAGCAGTACTTC
d_gene: .; v_gene: TRBV5-1; abundance: few; j_gene: TRBJ1-5; CDR3aa: CASSLEGSGQPQHF; CDR3nt: TGCGCCAGCAGCTTGGAGGGGTCGGGTCAGCCCCAGCATTTT
d_gene: TRBD1; v_gene: TRBV27; abundance: .; j_gene: TRBJ1-6; CDR3aa: CASSVEQGLSPLHF; CDR3nt: TGTGCCAGCAGTGTAGAACAGGGGCTCTCACCCCTCCACTTT
d_gene: .; v_gene: TRBV20-1; abundance: .; j_gene: TRBJ1-6; CDR3aa: CSAREGRANSPLHF; CDR3nt: TGCAGTGCTAGAGAGGGACGGGCCAATTCACCCCTCCACTTT
d_gene: TRBD1; v_gene: TRBV5-1; abundance: .; j_gene: TRBJ2-5; CDR3aa: CASSEGARETQYF; CDR3nt: TGCGCCAGCAGCGAGGGGGCGAGGGAGACCCAGTACTTC
d_gene: .; v_gene: TRBV3-1; abundance: .; j_gene: TRBJ1-2; CDR3aa: CASSQIDGPSYGYTF; CDR3nt: TGTGCCAGCAGCCAAATAGACGGACCCAGCTATGGCTACACCTTC
d_gene: TRBD1; v_gene: TRBV5-1; abundance: .; j_gene: TRBJ2-7; CDR3aa: CASSYGTEYEQYF; CDR3nt: TGCGCCAGCAGCTACGGGACAGAGTACGAGCAGTACTTC
d_gene: .; v_gene: TRBV4-2; abundance: .; j_gene: TRBJ2-5; CDR3aa: CASSQAGGSRETQYF; CDR3nt: TGTGCCAGCAGCCAAGCCGGGGGCTCTCGGGAGACCCAGTACTTC
d_gene: TRBD2; v_gene: TRBV7-7; abundance: few; j_gene: TRBJ2-1; CDR3aa: CASSLGASGEYNEQFF; CDR3nt: TGTGCCAGCAGCTTAGGCGCTAGCGGGGAATACAATGAGCAGTTCTTC
d_gene: .; v_gene: TRBV24-1; abundance: .; j_gene: TRBJ2-7; CDR3aa: CATSDFGDNEQYF; CDR3nt: TGTGCCACCAGTGATTTCGGGGACAATGAGCAGTACTTC
d_gene: .; v_gene: TRBV12-3/TRBV12-4; abundance: .; j_gene: TRBJ1-2; CDR3aa: CASSRPGAANYGYTF; CDR3nt: TGTGCCAGCAGCCGTCCGGGGGCTGCTAACTATGGCTACACCTTC
d_gene: .; v_gene: TRBV27; abundance: few; j_gene: TRBJ1-2; CDR3aa: CASRSRVNYGYTF; CDR3nt: TGTGCCAGCAGAAGCAGGGTTAACTATGGCTACACCTTC
d_gene: .; v_gene: TRBV20-1; abundance: few; j_gene: TRBJ2-1; CDR3aa: CSAYMRGGVYNEQFF; CDR3nt: TGCAGTGCTTATATGCGGGGCGGGGTCTACAATGAGCAGTTCTTC
d_gene: .; v_gene: TRBV5-1; abundance: few; j_gene: TRBJ1-2; CDR3aa: CASSSSFGYTF; CDR3nt: TGCGCCAGCAGCTCGAGTTTTGGCTACACCTTC
d_gene: .; v_gene: TRBV7-9; abundance: few; j_gene: TRBJ1-1; CDR3aa: CASSLTSRAFF; CDR3nt: TGTGCCAGCAGCTTAACGAGCAGAGCTTTCTTT
d_gene: .; v_gene: TRBV12-3/TRBV12-4; abundance: many; j_gene: TRBJ2-5; CDR3aa: CASTPWGGRQETQYF; CDR3nt: TGTGCCAGCACCCCGTGGGGGGGGCGACAAGAGACCCAGTACTTC
d_gene: .; v_gene: TRBV20-1; abundance: many; j_gene: TRBJ1-6; CDR3aa: CSARDRSYNSPLHF; CDR3nt: TGCAGTGCTAGGGACAGATCGTATAATTCACCCCTCCACTTT
d_gene: TRBD2; v_gene: TRBV12-3/TRBV12-4; abundance: .; j_gene: TRBJ2-7; CDR3aa: CASVPAASGENEQYF; CDR3nt: TGTGCCAGCGTTCCGGCGGCTAGCGGGGAAAATGAGCAGTACTTC
d_gene: .; v_gene: TRBV12-3/TRBV12-4; abundance: many; j_gene: TRBJ2-3; CDR3aa: CAIRRGTDTQYF; CDR3nt: TGTGCCATCCGTCGAGGCACAGATACGCAGTATTTT
d_gene: TRBD1; v_gene: TRBV12-3/TRBV12-4; abundance: .; j_gene: TRBJ2-7; CDR3aa: CASGQGSYNEQYF; CDR3nt: TGTGCCAGCGGACAGGGTTCCTACAATGAGCAGTACTTC
d_gene: .; v_gene: TRBV7-3; abundance: .; j_gene: TRBJ1-2; CDR3aa: CASSYEQGTLGYTF; CDR3nt: TGTGCCAGCAGCTACGAACAAGGGACCTTGGGCTACACCTTC
d_gene: TRBD2; v_gene: TRBV5-1; abundance: few; j_gene: TRBJ2-3; CDR3aa: CASTRAGTTDTQYF; CDR3nt: TGCGCCAGCACCAGAGCGGGGACCACAGATACGCAGTATTTT
d_gene: .; v_gene: TRBV5-1; abundance: few; j_gene: TRBJ1-1; CDR3aa: CASSLVLGSEAFF; CDR3nt: TGCGCCAGCAGCTTGGTTTTGGGTTCTGAAGCTTTCTTT
d_gene: .; v_gene: TRBV20-1; abundance: many; j_gene: TRBJ2-3; CDR3aa: CSARDRGTTDTQYF; CDR3nt: TGCAGTGCTAGAGATCGGGGGACCACAGATACGCAGTATTTT
d_gene: TRBD2; v_gene: TRBV10-3; abundance: .; j_gene: TRBJ2-7; CDR3aa: CAISAGLAGGAETNEQYF; CDR3nt: TGTGCCATCAGTGCTGGACTAGCGGGGGGGGCCGAGACCAATGAGCAGTACTTC
d_gene: .; v_gene: TRBV6-5; abundance: few; j_gene: TRBJ1-5; CDR3aa: CASSYSPHDQPQHF; CDR3nt: TGTGCCAGCAGTTACTCGCCGCACGATCAGCCCCAGCATTTT
d_gene: .; v_gene: TRBV4-1; abundance: .; j_gene: TRBJ2-1; CDR3aa: CASSQGDPSYNEQFF; CDR3nt: TGCGCCAGCAGCCAAGGGGACCCCAGCTACAATGAGCAGTTCTTC
d_gene: .; v_gene: TRBV20-1; abundance: few; j_gene: TRBJ1-2; CDR3aa: CSARDAGAGNYGANYGYTF; CDR3nt: TGCAGTGCTAGAGACGCAGGGGCGGGTAATTATGGTGCTAACTATGGCTACACCTTC
d_gene: TRBD2; v_gene: TRBV10-3; abundance: many; j_gene: TRBJ2-5; CDR3aa: CAISRLAGQETQYF; CDR3nt: TGTGCCATCAGTCGACTAGCGGGCCAAGAGACCCAGTACTTC
d_gene: TRBD2; v_gene: TRBV6-2/TRBV6-3; abundance: .; j_gene: TRBJ2-1; CDR3aa: CASSYIVLAGTYNEQFF; CDR3nt: TGTGCCAGCAGTTACATAGTACTAGCGGGGACCTACAATGAGCAGTTCTTC
d_gene: .; v_gene: TRBV4-3; abundance: .; j_gene: TRBJ2-3; CDR3aa: CASSLTAGNTDTQCF; CDR3nt: TGCGCCAGCAGCCTAACCGCGGGGAACACAGATACGCAGTGTTTT
d_gene: .; v_gene: TRBV4-2; abundance: many; j_gene: TRBJ2-1; CDR3aa: CASIGDPYNEQFF; CDR3nt: TGTGCCAGTATAGGGGACCCCTACAATGAGCAGTTCTTC
d_gene: TRBD2; v_gene: TRBV5-4; abundance: .; j_gene: TRBJ2-3; CDR3aa: CASSQGLAGASDTQYF; CDR3nt: TGTGCCAGCAGCCAAGGACTAGCGGGGGCTTCAGATACGCAGTATTTT
d_gene: .; v_gene: TRBV19; abundance: few; j_gene: TRBJ2-1; CDR3aa: CASSRVRDINNEQFF; CDR3nt: TGTGCCAGTAGTCGTGTCCGGGACATCAACAATGAGCAGTTCTTC
d_gene: TRBD1; v_gene: TRBV7-2; abundance: .; j_gene: TRBJ2-2; CDR3aa: CASSIIGQVAGGELFF; CDR3nt: TGTGCCAGCAGCATAATAGGACAGGTGGCGGGCGGGGAGCTGTTTTTT
d_gene: .; v_gene: TRBV12-5; abundance: .; j_gene: TRBJ2-3; CDR3aa: CASALGGPGDTQYF; CDR3nt: TGTGCTAGTGCCTTGGGGGGTCCTGGAGATACGCAGTATTTT
d_gene: .; v_gene: TRBV7-9; abundance: .; j_gene: TRBJ1-4; CDR3aa: CASSARNNEKLFF; CDR3nt: TGTGCCAGCAGCGCCCGAAATAATGAAAAACTGTTTTTT
d_gene: .; v_gene: TRBV27; abundance: .; j_gene: TRBJ1-1; CDR3aa: CAVHWAGETFF; CDR3nt: TGTGCAGTACACTGGGCAGGGGAAACTTTCTTT